Listed below are T cell receptor beta chains from one sample, sequenced in a study of immune characterization of retroperitoneal liposarcoma. TCRdb called the PCR reads again in MiXCR, with one record for every CDR3 protein. The sample includes 1,500 to 2,000 distinct CDR3 sequences, around 30% of them seen just once. Sequences were obtained from tumor tissue. These receptors were taken from a female donor with retroperitoneal liposarcoma. Each CDR3 is given without its conserved first and last residue.

v_gene	j_gene	CDR3aa
TRBV7-2	TRBJ2-1	ASSFGTSGGSSYNEQF
TRBV7-2	NA	ASSFFRTDSYEQY
TRBV7-8	TRBJ2-1	ASSSLGGVGRRNEQF
TRBV6-1	TRBJ1-2	ASSEEPGGYT
TRBV6-1	TRBJ2-1	ASISTGGGNEQF
TRBV18	NA	ASSPDGYEQY
TRBV6-2/TRBV6-3	TRBJ2-5	ASSRGLAGAETQY
TRBV6-6	TRBJ2-1	ASRTGAGGTYEQF
TRBV11-3	TRBJ2-1	ASSLDGGTGSNEQF
TRBV12-3/TRBV12-4	TRBJ1-2	ASSFHREDGYT
TRBV11-2	TRBJ2-5	ASSVRVRGGEQY
TRBV7-3	TRBJ2-1	ASSLSPGGRINEQF
TRBV6-5	TRBJ2-1	ASSSGNYNEQF
TRBV12-3/TRBV12-4	TRBJ2-1	ASTLTGRYNEQF
TRBV6-1	TRBJ2-1	ASSDRGASVKQF
TRBV7-6	TRBJ1-6	ASSLWDGPNSPLH
TRBV6-1	TRBJ1-6	ASSLYTGNNSPLH
TRBV6-1	TRBJ1-1	ASSGQGLTEAF
TRBV7-3	TRBJ2-1	ASSLTSLSYNEQF
TRBV6-1	TRBJ2-1	ASRHRQGRYNEQF
TRBV7-2	TRBJ2-1	ASSLDNYNEQF
TRBV6-1	NA	ASSRGSTQRSSTRPEQY
TRBV6-8	NA	ASKGRTYNEQY
TRBV11-2	TRBJ2-3	ASSLGGGRGSPGDTQY
TRBV11-3	TRBJ2-1	ASSPLGGGYEQF
TRBV11-2	NA	ASSFNSGDYEQY
TRBV12-3/TRBV12-4	TRBJ2-4	ASSHLAGGYEQY
TRBV6-6	TRBJ2-2	ASSYVAGGTGELF
TRBV25-1	TRBJ2-2	ASSVSGWGGELF
TRBV20-1	TRBJ2-7	SAPGPDEQY
TRBV11-2	TRBJ2-1	ASSPRPAPRDEQF
TRBV6-5	TRBJ2-1	ASRKKAGGPNEQF
TRBV28	TRBJ2-3	ASSSYTQY
TRBV11-3	TRBJ2-4	ASSLAGGVLKNIQY
TRBV6-1	NA	ASSEGQTYEQY
TRBV5-1	TRBJ1-1	ASSLELGHRRNTEAF
TRBV6-1	TRBJ1-5	ASNKGQGLIGQPQH
TRBV6-1	NA	ASSDGLTGDHEQY
TRBV6-5	TRBJ2-3	ASSYLREASTDTQY
TRBV20-1	TRBJ2-5	SASWGRETQY
TRBV12-3/TRBV12-4	TRBJ2-1	ASSDGEQF
TRBV6-5	TRBJ2-3	ASSYDSVGATDTQY
TRBV6-1	NA	ASSDQTGAGEQY
TRBV9	TRBJ1-1	ASSPLPGTANTEAF
TRBV7-2	TRBJ2-3	ASSSSSGTDTQY
TRBV4-1	NA	ASSQAAPRLAGIYEQY
TRBV11-3	TRBJ1-1	ASRRGQGNSEAF
TRBV7-3	TRBJ2-2	ASSRDTGELF
TRBV6-2/TRBV6-3	TRBJ2-5	ASSDSGSNETQY
TRBV10-2	TRBJ2-3	ASSEPRGTSGDGDTQY
TRBV6-2/TRBV6-3	TRBJ2-4	ASSYGQGDVNIQY
TRBV6-1	TRBJ2-1	ASSRTSGRGLGQF
TRBV12-3/TRBV12-4	TRBJ2-1	ASSSDIGAYNEQF
TRBV27	TRBJ2-4	ASSIQGAGNIQY